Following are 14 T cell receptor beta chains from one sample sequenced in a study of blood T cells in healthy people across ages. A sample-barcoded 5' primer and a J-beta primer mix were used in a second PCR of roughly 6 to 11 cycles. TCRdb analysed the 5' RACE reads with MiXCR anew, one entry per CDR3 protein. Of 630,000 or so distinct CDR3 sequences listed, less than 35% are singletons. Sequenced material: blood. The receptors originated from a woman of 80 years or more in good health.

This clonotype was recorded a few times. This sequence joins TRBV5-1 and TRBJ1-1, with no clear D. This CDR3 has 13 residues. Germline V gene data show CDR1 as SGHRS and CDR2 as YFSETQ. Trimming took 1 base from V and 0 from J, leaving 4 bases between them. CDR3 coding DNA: TGCGCCAGCAGCTTGAACGTGAACACTGAAGCTTTCTTT. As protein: CASSLNVNTEAFF.

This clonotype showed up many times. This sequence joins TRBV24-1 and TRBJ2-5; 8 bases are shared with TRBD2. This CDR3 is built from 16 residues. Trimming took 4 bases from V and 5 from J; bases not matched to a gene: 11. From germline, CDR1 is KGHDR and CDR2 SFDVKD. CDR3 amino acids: CATSDPGVAGYETQYF. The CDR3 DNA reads TGTGCCACCAGTGACCCCGGGGTAGCGGGGTACGAGACCCAGTACTTC.

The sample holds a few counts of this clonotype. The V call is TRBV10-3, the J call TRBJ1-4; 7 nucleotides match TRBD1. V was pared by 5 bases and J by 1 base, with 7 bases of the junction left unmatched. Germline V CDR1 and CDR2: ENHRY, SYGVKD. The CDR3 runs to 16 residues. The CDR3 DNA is TGTGCCATCAGTCCCACAAACAGGGGAACTAATGAAAAACTGTTTTTT. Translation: CAISPTNRGTNEKLFF.

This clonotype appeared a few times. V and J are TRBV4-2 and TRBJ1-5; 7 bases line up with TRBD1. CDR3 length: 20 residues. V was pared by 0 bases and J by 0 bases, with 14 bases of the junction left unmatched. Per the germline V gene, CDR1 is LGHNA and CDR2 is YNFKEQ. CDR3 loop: CASSQDFGGDRDFSNQPQHF. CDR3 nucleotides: TGTGCCAGCAGCCAAGATTTCGGTGGGGACAGAGATTTTAGCAATCAGCCCCAGCATTTT.

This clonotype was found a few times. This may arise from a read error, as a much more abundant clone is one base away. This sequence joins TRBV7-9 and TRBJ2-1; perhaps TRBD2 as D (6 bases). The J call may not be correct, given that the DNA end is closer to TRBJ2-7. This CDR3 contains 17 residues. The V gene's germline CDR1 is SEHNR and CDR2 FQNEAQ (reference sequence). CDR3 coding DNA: TGTGCCAGCAGCCGAGGGTCCACCGGGAGCTCCTACAATGAGCAGTACTTC. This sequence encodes CASSRGSTGSSYNEQYF.

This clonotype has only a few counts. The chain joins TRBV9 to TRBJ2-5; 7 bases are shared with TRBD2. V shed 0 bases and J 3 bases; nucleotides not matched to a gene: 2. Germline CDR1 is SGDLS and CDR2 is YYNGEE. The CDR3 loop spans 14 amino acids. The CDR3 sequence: CASSVGGGEETQYF. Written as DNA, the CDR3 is TGTGCCAGCAGCGTAGGCGGGGGTGAAGAGACCCAGTACTTC.

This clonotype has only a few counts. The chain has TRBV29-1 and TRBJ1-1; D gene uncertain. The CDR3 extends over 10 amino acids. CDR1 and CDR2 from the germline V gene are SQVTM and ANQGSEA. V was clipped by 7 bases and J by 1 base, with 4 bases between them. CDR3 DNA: TGCAGCGCGGAGAACACTGAAGCTTTCTTT. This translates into CSAENTEAFF.

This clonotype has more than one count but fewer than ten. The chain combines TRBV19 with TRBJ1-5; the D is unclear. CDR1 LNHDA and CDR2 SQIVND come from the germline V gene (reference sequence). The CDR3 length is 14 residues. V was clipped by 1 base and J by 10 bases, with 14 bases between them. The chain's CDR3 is CASSIGRELRPQHF. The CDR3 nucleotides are TGTGCCAGTAGTATAGGTCGGGAACTTCGCCCCCAGCATTTT.

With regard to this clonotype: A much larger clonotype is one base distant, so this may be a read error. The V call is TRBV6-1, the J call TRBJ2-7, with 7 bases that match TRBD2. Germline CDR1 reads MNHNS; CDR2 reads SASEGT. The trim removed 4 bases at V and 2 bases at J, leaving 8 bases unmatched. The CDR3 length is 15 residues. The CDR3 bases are TGTGCCAGCAGTGCCTCTCAGGCGGGGGCCTACGAGCAGTACTTC. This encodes CASSASQAGAYEQYF.

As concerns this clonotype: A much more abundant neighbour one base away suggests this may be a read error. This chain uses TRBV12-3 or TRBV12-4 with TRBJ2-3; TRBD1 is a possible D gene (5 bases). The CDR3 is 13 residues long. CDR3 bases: TGTGCCAGCAGTTTATATGGGGCAGATGCGCAGTATTTT. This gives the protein CASSLYGADAQYF.

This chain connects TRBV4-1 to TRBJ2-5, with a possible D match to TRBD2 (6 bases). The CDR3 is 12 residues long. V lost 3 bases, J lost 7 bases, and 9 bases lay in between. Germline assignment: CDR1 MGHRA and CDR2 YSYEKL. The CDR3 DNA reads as TGCGCCAGCAGCCAGGGGGGTCTGACCCAGTACTTC. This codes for CASSQGGLTQYF.

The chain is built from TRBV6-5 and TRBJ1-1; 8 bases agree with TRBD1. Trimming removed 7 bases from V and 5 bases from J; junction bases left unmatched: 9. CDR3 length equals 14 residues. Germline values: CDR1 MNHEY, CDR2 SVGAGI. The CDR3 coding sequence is TGTGCCAGCAACTTCAGGGGGCGCGTGACTGAAGCTTTCTTT. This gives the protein CASNFRGRVTEAFF.

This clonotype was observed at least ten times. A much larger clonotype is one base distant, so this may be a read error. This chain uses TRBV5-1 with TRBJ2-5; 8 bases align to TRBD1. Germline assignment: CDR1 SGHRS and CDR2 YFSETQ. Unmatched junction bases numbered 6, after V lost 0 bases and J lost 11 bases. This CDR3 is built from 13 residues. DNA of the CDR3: TGCGCCAGCAGCTTGGCAGGGGGCAATGAGCAGTACTTC. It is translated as CASSLAGGNEQYF. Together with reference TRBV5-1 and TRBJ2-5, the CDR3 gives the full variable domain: KAGVTQTPRYLIKTRGQQVTLSCSPISGHRSVSWYQQTPGQGLQFLFEYFSETQRNKGNFPGRFSGRQFSNSRSEMNVSTLELGDSALYLCASSLAGGNEQYFGPGTRLLVL.

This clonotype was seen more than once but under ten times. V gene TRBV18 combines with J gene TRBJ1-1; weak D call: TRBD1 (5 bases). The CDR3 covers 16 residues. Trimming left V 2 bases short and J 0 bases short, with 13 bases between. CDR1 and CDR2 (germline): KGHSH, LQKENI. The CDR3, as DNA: TGTGCCAGCTCACCAGGGGCAGGCCTAATGAACACTGAAGCTTTCTTT. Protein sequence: CASSPGAGLMNTEAFF.